This T cell receptor beta chain derives from a study of blood T cell repertoires in COVID-19. As for the study in general: In each case, the material was cDNA or gDNA derived from T cells, B-cell-depleted T cells, or PBMCs.

CDR1 is MDHEN, CDR2 SYDVKM, per germline. The length of the CDR3 is 13 residues. V lost 0 bases and J 6 bases, leaving 9 bases between the germline ends. Adults between about 18 and 95 years of age took part from 20 to 25 US areas. Membership in each cohort depended on participant-reported clinical history. Clones were sequenced by immunoSEQ multiplex PCR, and TCRdb holds only the in-frame ones, with some missing. The sample has some 260,000 clones; roughly 91% are singletons. This chain connects TRBV28 to TRBJ2-7; D gene unclear. This clonotype was obtained from a man between 35 and 55 years old who had recovered from COVID-19. The specimen sequenced was PBMCs or T cells enriched from blood (not recorded which). This chain's CDR3 is CASSLWSSGEQYF. In DNA form, the CDR3 reads TGTGCCAGCAGTTTATGGTCCTCCGGCGAGCAGTACTTC. Drawing the rest from reference TRBV28 and TRBJ2-7, the complete variable domain is DVKVTQSSRYLVKRTGEKVFLECVQDMDHENMFWYRQDPGLGLRLIYFSYDVKMKEKGDIPEGYSVSREKKERFSLILESASTNQTSMYLCASSLWSSGEQYFGPGTRLTVT.